The rows below give T cell receptor beta chains drawn from one sample of a study of cytomegalovirus exposure and HLA in healthy donors. The table came from immunoSEQ multiplex PCR; TCRdb's copy has only in-frame clones and leaves some out. The table includes around 100,000 clones, approximately 80% detected once. The sequenced sample consisted of PBMCs. These receptors came from a woman aged 30 to 39 in good health and CMV-seronegative. The CDR3 runs from the conserved cysteine through the conserved F or W. Each record gives: D gene, clone size, V gene, J gene, CDR3 DNA, CDR3 protein. A D gene is named only where the DNA matches it firmly. Some rows have no size entry. The others give once, few or many, or a class for an expanded clone.

>.|.|TRBV5-1|TRBJ2-7
TGCGCCAGCAGCTCAGCGGACAGTTCCTACGAGCAGTACTTC
CASSSADSSYEQYF
>TRBD1|.|TRBV18|TRBJ2-6
TGTGCCAGCCTCGGGACAGGGGTAGATGGGGCCAACGTCCTGACTTTC
CASLGTGVDGANVLTF
>.|few|TRBV21-1|TRBJ1-1
TGTGCCAGCAGCAAAGATACAGGGGGCACTGAAGCTTTCTTT
CASSKDTGGTEAFF
>.|.|TRBV7-9|TRBJ2-1
TGTGCCAGCAGCCCCAGGGAAAACAATGAGCAGTTCTTC
CASSPRENNEQFF
>.|.|TRBV2|TRBJ1-4
TGTGCCAGCAGTGAAGAGGGGTGGGAAAAACTGTTTTTT
CASSEEGWEKLFF
>TRBD1|.|TRBV5-1|TRBJ2-1
TGCGCCAGCAGCTTCCGGACAGGGCTGAACAATGAGCAGTTCTTC
CASSFRTGLNNEQFF
>TRBD2|few|TRBV29-1|TRBJ2-3
TGCAGCGTTTTAAAGCGGGAGGGGTCTACGCAGTATTTT
CSVLKREGSTQYF
>TRBD1|.|TRBV19|TRBJ1-1
TGTGCCAGTAGTCCCCGGACAGGGCGGTTCACTGAAGCTTTCTTT
CASSPRTGRFTEAFF
>.|.|TRBV5-1|TRBJ2-3
TGCGCCAGCAGCTTGGGAGCCGGGGAATACACAGATACGCAGTATTTT
CASSLGAGEYTDTQYF
>.|.|TRBV10-3|TRBJ1-1
TGTGCCGTCAGTGCGCAGGGTGGGCCGGCTGAAGCTTTCTTT
CAVSAQGGPAEAFF
>TRBD2|.|TRBV29-1|TRBJ2-1
TGCAGCGTTGAAGCCGGCGGACTAGCGGCCTACAATGAGCAGTTCTTC
CSVEAGGLAAYNEQFF
>TRBD2|.|TRBV7-2|TRBJ2-3
TGTGCCAGCAGCCCGGGGACTAGCGCGGCAGATACGCAGTATTTT
CASSPGTSAADTQYF
>TRBD1|many|TRBV4-3|TRBJ1-1
TGCGCCAGCAGCCCGACAGGGGCGAGCACTGAAGCTTTCTTT
CASSPTGASTEAFF
>TRBD2|once|TRBV30|TRBJ2-1
TGTGCCTGGAGTGCTGGGACTAGCTACAATGAGCAGTTCTTC
CAWSAGTSYNEQFF
>.|.|TRBV2|TRBJ1-5
TGTGCCAGCCAGTCGGGGGAAGGTCAGCCCCAGCATTTT
CASQSGEGQPQHF
>TRBD1|.|TRBV7-2|TRBJ2-2
TGTGCCAGCAGCTTAGGAGGGGGCCGGCAGGAGCTGTTTTTT
CASSLGGGRQELFF
>TRBD1|.|TRBV4-1|TRBJ1-1
TGCGCCAGCAGCCGACAGGGAGAAGCTTTCTTT
CASSRQGEAFF
>.|few|TRBV30|TRBJ1-5
TGTGCCTGGAGTGTAGGGGGTGGGGGCAATCAGCCCCAGCATTTT
CAWSVGGGGNQPQHF
>.|.|TRBV4-2|TRBJ2-7
TGTGCCAGCAGCCAGATGCAACAGGGCAAGAGCGAGCAGTACTTC
CASSQMQQGKSEQYF
>.|.|TRBV5-1|TRBJ2-2
TGCGCCAGCAGGCAAATTTGGACAGAGAACACCGGGGAGCTGTTTTTT
CASRQIWTENTGELFF
>TRBD2|.|TRBV25-1|TRBJ2-5
TGTGCCAGCAGAACTAGCGGACAAGAGACCCAGTACTTC
CASRTSGQETQYF
>.|.|TRBV7-7|TRBJ2-5
TGTGCTAGCGCGGGCCCTGAGGCGGGGACCCAGTACTTC
CASAGPEAGTQYF
>.|.|TRBV19|TRBJ1-5
TGTGCCAGTAGTATGGGGGGGTATCAGCCCCAGCATTTT
CASSMGGYQPQHF
>.|.|TRBV13|TRBJ2-7
TGTGCCAGCAGCTTAAGTTCCAGGGTCCACGAGCAGTACTTC
CASSLSSRVHEQYF
>.|.|TRBV6-6|TRBJ1-3
TGTGCCAGCAGTTACATCCCGAGAGTCTCCATATATTTT
CASSYIPRVSIYF
>.|.|TRBV29-1|TRBJ1-4
TGCAGCGTATCTAGGGGTTCCACTAATGAAAAACTGTTTTTT
CSVSRGSTNEKLFF
>TRBD2|.|TRBV10-3|TRBJ2-3
TGTGCCATCAGTGTTTCTAGCGGGAGCACAGATACGCAGTATTTT
CAISVSSGSTDTQYF
>.|.|TRBV29-1|TRBJ1-2
TGCAGCGTTGAAGGCCGCCTGGCTGGCTACACCTTC
CSVEGRLAGYTF
>TRBD1|.|TRBV19|TRBJ1-4
TGTGCCAGTAGTAACCCAGGGGGCAAGTATGAAAAACTGTTTTTT
CASSNPGGKYEKLFF
>TRBD1|.|TRBV7-8|TRBJ1-3
TGTGCCAGCAGCTTAACAGGGGACTCTGGAAACACCATATATTTT
CASSLTGDSGNTIYF
>.|few|TRBV6-1|TRBJ1-2
TGTGCCAGCAGCCAGACAGAGACTGGAGGCTACACCTTC
CASSQTETGGYTF
>.|few|TRBV30|TRBJ1-2
TGTGCCTGGGATCGAACGGGTGGCTACACCTTC
CAWDRTGGYTF
>.|.|TRBV27|TRBJ1-1
TGTGCCAGCAGTTTATCTTCTTACACTGAAGCTTTCTTT
CASSLSSYTEAFF
>.|.|TRBV2|TRBJ1-1
TGTGCCAGTGGGAGAGGGTGGATGAACACTGAAGCTTTCTTT
CASGRGWMNTEAFF
>.|.|TRBV5-4|TRBJ2-2
TGTGCCAGCAGCTTGAGGGGCAAGGCTCCCGACACCGGGGAGCTGTTTTTT
CASSLRGKAPDTGELFF
>.|.|TRBV6-5|TRBJ1-5
TGTGCCAGCAGTTACGGGCAATTCTCTCAGCCCCAGCATTTT
CASSYGQFSQPQHF
>.|.|TRBV6-1|TRBJ2-7
TGTGCCAGCAGGGGAGACACCTACGAGCAGTACTTC
CASRGDTYEQYF
>.|.|TRBV29-1|TRBJ1-2
TGCAGCGTTCGGGTGAATCCTTCTGGCTACACCTTC
CSVRVNPSGYTF
>.|.|TRBV7-2|TRBJ1-2
TGTGCCAGCAGCTTAAACCAGGGCGCCTATGGCTACACCTTC
CASSLNQGAYGYTF
>TRBD1|.|TRBV27|TRBJ1-5
TGTGCCAGCAGCTATTCCGGGACAGGGAACCAGCCCCAGCATTTT
CASSYSGTGNQPQHF
>.|.|TRBV4-2|TRBJ1-1
TGTGCCAGCAGCCGGAGAACTTTGAACACTGAAGCTTTCTTT
CASSRRTLNTEAFF
>.|.|TRBV5-1|TRBJ1-2
TGCGCCAGCAGCTTGCATAGCAGACAGAACTATGGCTACACCTTC
CASSLHSRQNYGYTF
>TRBD2|.|TRBV5-1|TRBJ2-1
TGCGCCAGCAGCTTGGGACTAGCGGGAGTGGGTTACAATGAGCAGTTCTTC
CASSLGLAGVGYNEQFF
>.|.|TRBV4-2|TRBJ1-2
TGTGCCAGCAGCCAAGGCGTGGATGGCTACACCTTC
CASSQGVDGYTF
>.|.|TRBV5-1|TRBJ2-1
TGCGCCAGCAGCTTTTTTAGGGGGAAGGACCACAATGAGCAGTTCTTC
CASSFFRGKDHNEQFF
>TRBD1|.|TRBV10-3|TRBJ1-1
TGTGCCACGAATGACAGGGGGATGCCAATGAACACTGAAGCTTTCTTT
CATNDRGMPMNTEAFF
>.|once|TRBV5-1|TRBJ1-2
TGCGCCAGCAGCTTGCCGGGATCGTATGGCTACACCTTC
CASSLPGSYGYTF
>TRBD1|.|TRBV6-6|TRBJ1-2
TGTGCCAGCAGTACCACAGGGGGCGAAGGCTATGGCTACACCTTC
CASSTTGGEGYGYTF
>.|once|TRBV4-3|TRBJ2-1
TGCGCCAGCAGCCAAGAAGTGTATAGAGGCGGCTATGAGCAGTTCTTC
CASSQEVYRGGYEQFF
>.|.|TRBV15|TRBJ1-2
TGTGCCACCAGCACCCTGACCGAAGGGGTCAGACAATTTCACTATGGCTACACCTTC
CATSTLTEGVRQFHYGYTF
>TRBD1|.|TRBV15|TRBJ1-3
TGTGCCACCAGCAGAGACAGGGGGACTAGCACCATATATTTT
CATSRDRGTSTIYF
>TRBD1|few|TRBV30|TRBJ1-1
TGTGCCCACAACAGGGGGACGACCAAAGCTTTCTTT
CAHNRGTTKAFF
>TRBD2|.|TRBV15|TRBJ2-5
TGTGCCACCAGCGGGGGGGTCCAGGGACCAGAGACCCAGTACTTC
CATSGGVQGPETQYF
>TRBD1|.|TRBV30|TRBJ1-2
TGTGCCTGGGACTCGGAGGACAGGGTTTATGGCTACACCTTC
CAWDSEDRVYGYTF
>TRBD2|.|TRBV7-8|TRBJ2-7
TGTGCCAGCAGCTCCACCGCCCCGGGAGGGGTCTCCTACGAGCAGTACTTC
CASSSTAPGGVSYEQYF
>.|.|TRBV5-6|TRBJ2-3
TGTGCCAGCCTTAACAGGGTCGGGGCAGATACGCAGTATTTT
CASLNRVGADTQYF
>.|.|TRBV29-1|TRBJ1-1
TGCAGCGTTGAAAGCCCAGGGGTCGTCACTGAAGCTTTCTTT
CSVESPGVVTEAFF
>TRBD2|.|TRBV7-8|TRBJ2-5
TGTGCCAGCAGCAAACGGGGGGTGCGGGAGACCCAGTACTTC
CASSKRGVRETQYF
>.|once|TRBV19|TRBJ2-7
TGTGCCTCATCACCAGGGTCGCCCTACGAGCAGTACTTC
CASSPGSPYEQYF
>.|few|TRBV30|TRBJ1-3
TGTGCCTGGAGTTCAGGGTTAGGAAACACCATATATTTT
CAWSSGLGNTIYF